Shown below are 22 T cell receptor beta chains from a single sample sequenced in a study of beta chain features in type 1 diabetes. The sequenced template was cDNA made from the entire isolated RNA. The assay was immunoSEQ multiplex PCR, and TCRdb's table has in-frame clones only and misses some. The sample includes a few hundred thousand clones, 30% of them seen just once. The material sequenced was naive CD4+ T cells from blood. Receptor source: a young man in good health.

The chain has TRBV28 and TRBJ1-2, with TRBD1 matching over 7 bases. In germline, CDR1 is MDHEN, CDR2 SYDVKM. The CDR3 loop spans 15 amino acids. The V gene end was trimmed by 5 bases and the J gene end by 4 bases; junction bases not matched to a gene: 10. The CDR3 DNA follows: TGTGCCAGCAGTGGCTCGACAGGGTTTAGCTATGGCTACACCTTC. Amino acids: CASSGSTGFSYGYTF.

V gene TRBV29-1 combines with J gene TRBJ2-3; a weak D match, TRBD1 (5 bases). This CDR3 region has 15 residues. Germline-derived CDR1 and CDR2 are SQVTM and ANQGSEA. The germline V and J ends were trimmed by 6 bases and 1 base, with 17 bases remaining between them. The CDR3 loop reads CSVGTRTRGTDTQYF. DNA for the CDR3: TGCAGCGTCGGAACGAGGACAAGAGGCACAGATACGCAGTATTTT.

This clone was counted between two and nine times. The chain combines TRBV7-9 with TRBJ2-5, with D possibly TRBD1 on 6 matching bases. V lost 2 bases and J 1 base, leaving 11 bases between the germline ends. Germline V gives CDR1 SEHNR, CDR2 FQNEAQ (reference sequence). The CDR3 is 15 amino acids. CDR3 region: CASSLTTGSQETQYF. CDR3 nucleotide sequence: TGTGCCAGCAGCTTAACCACAGGGAGCCAAGAGACCCAGTACTTC.

This chain joins TRBV27 and TRBJ1-1; D not certain. The CDR3 is 16 residues long. V was pared by 6 bases and J by 0 bases, with 17 bases between. Germline-derived CDR1 and CDR2 are MNHEY and SMNVEV (reference sequence). CDR3 sequence: CASSPGRLLMNTEAFF. CDR3 coding DNA: TGTGCCAGCAGCCCCGGACGGTTACTAATGAACACTGAAGCTTTCTTT.

This chain joins TRBV2 and TRBJ1-1; unclear D gene. Per the germline V gene, CDR1 is SNHLY and CDR2 is FYNNEI. The CDR3 contains 11 residues. V was cut by 5 bases and J by 6 bases, with 7 bases left in between. CDR3 DNA: TGTGCCAGCAGTACGGTCTCTGAAGCTTTCTTT. This sequence encodes CASSTVSEAFF.

The V and J genes are TRBV6-5 and TRBJ2-1, with D perhaps assigned TRBD1 or TRBD2 (5 bases each). V was cut by 5 bases and J by 7 bases, with 15 bases left in between. Germline V CDR1 and CDR2: MNHEY, SVGAGI. The CDR3 spans 14 residues. CDR3 amino acids: CASSTGPAGNEQFF. Here the CDR3 DNA reads TGTGCCAGCAGTACGGGACCCGCTGGGAATGAGCAGTTCTTC.

This chain links TRBV7-2 with TRBJ2-1, with a possible D match to TRBD1 (5 bases). V lost 1 base and J 9 bases, leaving 16 bases between the germline ends. Germline V gene sequence: CDR1 SGHTA, CDR2 FQGNSA. The CDR3 runs 15 residues. CDR3 in DNA: TGTGCCAGCAGCTTAGTAGGGCAGGGAATAACTGAGCAGTTCTTC. The encoded protein is CASSLVGQGITEQFF.

The genes are TRBV5-1 and TRBJ2-1, with D unresolved. In germline, CDR1 is SGHRS, CDR2 YFSETQ. Trimming cost V 4 bases and J 0 bases, with 11 bases left between them. The CDR3 is made up of 15 amino acids. CDR3 DNA: TGCGCCAGCAGCATAGACTTTAGCTCCTACAATGAGCAGTTCTTC. Protein sequence: CASSIDFSSYNEQFF.

The chain links TRBV25-1 to TRBJ1-2, with 8 bases matching TRBD1. The V gene's germline CDR1 is MGHDK and CDR2 SYGVNS. The ends lost 1 base at V and 8 bases at J; junction bases unmatched: 6. The CDR3 totals 14 residues. CDR3 protein: CASSESDRESGYTF. The CDR3 DNA follows: TGTGCCAGCAGTGAATCGGACAGGGAATCGGGCTACACCTTC.

The CDR3, as DNA: TGTGCCAGCAGCGTGGGGAGGACAGGGGGAGATACGCAGTATTTT. Translation: CASSVGRTGGDTQYF. This chain links TRBV9 with TRBJ2-3; 10 bases fit TRBD1. The germline gives CDR1 SGDLS, CDR2 YYNGEE. This CDR3 spans 15 amino acids. J gave up 5 bases and V 2 bases, and 5 bases lay outside the gene matches.

V gene TRBV9 combines with J gene TRBJ2-4, with 10 bases matching TRBD1. There are 18 residues in the CDR3. J was trimmed by 8 bases and V by 0 bases; bases with no gene match: 14. Germline V CDR1 and CDR2: SGDLS, YYNGEE. CDR3 DNA sequence: TGTGCCAGCAGCGTAGCTACGGGGGACAGGGGTTTAACGGACATTCAGTACTTC. Translation: CASSVATGDRGLTDIQYF.

This clone appeared a single time. The chain joins TRBV5-1 to TRBJ2-7, with D uncertain. In germline, CDR1 is SGHRS, CDR2 YFSETQ. The CDR3 consists of 13 residues. Trimming left V 4 bases short and J 2 bases short, with 10 bases between. CDR3 DNA sequence: TGCGCCAGCAGCCCTCCAGCTACCTACGAGCAGTACTTC. This translates into CASSPPATYEQYF.

This clone appeared once. The sample has other DNA sequences that encode this CDR3 too. The chain links TRBV7-6 to TRBJ2-1, with D possibly being TRBD1 (5 bases). V lost 1 base, J lost 13 bases, and 8 bases lay in between. The germline V gene encodes CDR1 SGHVS and CDR2 FNYEAQ. The CDR3 runs to 11 residues. CDR3 region: CASSLGREQFF. The CDR3, as DNA: TGTGCCAGCAGCTTAGGCAGGGAACAGTTCTTC.

The CDR3 protein is CASGEVPKNIQYF. DNA for the CDR3: TGTGCCAGCGGGGAGGTACCCAAAAACATTCAGTACTTC. The rearrangement joins TRBV7-9 to TRBJ2-4; D perhaps matches TRBD2 (6 bases). The length of the CDR3 is 13 residues. Germline assignment: CDR1 SEHNR and CDR2 FQNEAQ (reference sequence). V was shortened by 8 bases and J by 2 bases, with 10 bases between the two germline ends. The whole variable domain, remainder taken from reference TRBV7-9 and TRBJ2-4, is DTGVSQNPRHKITKRGQNVTFRCDPISEHNRLYWYRQTLGQGPEFLTYFQNEAQLEKSRLLSDRFSAERPKGSFSTLEIQRTEQGDSAMYLCASGEVPKNIQYFGAGTRLSVL.

V gene TRBV30 combines with J gene TRBJ2-2; D is tentatively TRBD1 or TRBD2 (5 bases each). The CDR3 runs 14 residues. Germline V gene data show CDR1 as GTSNPN and CDR2 as SVGIG (reference sequence). V lost 5 bases, J lost 5 bases, and 15 bases lay in between. In DNA, the CDR3 is TGTGCCTGGTCAACAGGTTGGGGGACCGGGGAGCTGTTTTTT. Amino acid sequence: CAWSTGWGTGELFF.

This clone was counted only a few times. The V gene is TRBV4-3, the J gene TRBJ1-1; D is unresolved. The ends were cut back, 3 bases at V and 5 bases at J, with 16 bases in the middle. This CDR3 is built from 15 residues. Germline V gene data show CDR1 as LGHNA and CDR2 as YSLEER. CDR3: CASSQLPGLLTEAFF. For the CDR3, the DNA is TGCGCCAGCAGCCAGCTACCGGGCCTACTAACTGAAGCTTTCTTT.

There are a few counts of this clone. V usage is TRBV5-1 and J usage is TRBJ2-3; TRBD2 matches 9 bases. V lost 3 bases to trimming and J lost 9 bases; unmatched junction nucleotides: 8. Germline V CDR1 and CDR2: SGHRS, YFSETQ. CDR3 length equals 14 residues. The chain's CDR3 is CASSSSGTHDTQYF. The CDR3 DNA sequence: TGCGCCAGCAGCTCTAGCGGGACCCACGACACGCAGTATTTT.

The chain joins TRBV7-3 to TRBJ2-5; D is perhaps TRBD2 (6 bases). Per germline, CDR1 SGHTA and CDR2 FQGTGA. This CDR3 has 13 amino acids. V was cut by 4 bases and J by 5 bases, with 11 bases left in between. CDR3 bases: TGTGCCAGCAGCTGGACTACGGGGGAGACCCAGTACTTC. Protein sequence: CASSWTTGETQYF.

In regard to this clone: Other DNA sequences in the same sample also yield this CDR3. This rearrangement joins TRBV10-3 to TRBJ1-2; no reliable D call. The CDR3 consists of 12 residues. V lost 0 bases and J lost 6, with 5 bases in between. Germline lookup yields CDR1 ENHRY and CDR2 SYGVKD. CDR3 bases: TGTGCCATCAGTGAGTCCGGGGATGGCTACACCTTC. This translates into CAISESGDGYTF.

The gene calls are TRBV30 and TRBJ2-1; maybe TRBD2 (6 bases). Germline V gives CDR1 GTSNPN, CDR2 SVGIG (reference sequence). The length of the CDR3 is 15 residues. Deletions cut 1 base from V and 0 bases from J, with 10 bases between. The chain's CDR3 is CAWSGRAGSYNEQFF. DNA for the CDR3: TGTGCCTGGAGTGGGAGGGCTGGCTCCTACAATGAGCAGTTCTTC.

This clone appeared a few times. Distinct nucleotide sequences in the sample also encode this CDR3. The rearrangement links TRBV5-1 to TRBJ2-5, with a weak D call TRBD2 (5 bases). The CDR3 extends over 12 amino acids. Trimming cost V 3 bases and J 7 bases, with 10 bases left between them. In germline, CDR1 is SGHRS, CDR2 YFSETQ. Here the CDR3 reads CASSWGEGTQYF. CDR3 bases: TGCGCCAGCAGCTGGGGTGAGGGGACCCAGTACTTC.

Regarding this clone: Other DNA sequences within the sample encode an identical CDR3. This sequence joins TRBV30 and TRBJ1-1; no reliable D call. Deletions cut 2 bases from V and 4 bases from J, with 8 bases between. The germline V gene encodes CDR1 GTSNPN and CDR2 SVGIG (reference sequence). The CDR3 extends over 12 amino acids. The chain's CDR3 is CAWSPRFTEAFF. Written as DNA, the CDR3 is TGTGCCTGGAGTCCGCGGTTCACTGAAGCTTTCTTT.